This TCR beta chain was recovered during a study of vaccination and CD4 T cells after COVID-19. Study as a whole: Stimuli were overlapping spike peptide pools of SARS-CoV-2 and three common cold coronaviruses (HCoV-NL63, HCoV-OC43, HCoV-229E).

Sequenced with the Oncomine TCR Beta short-read assay was DNA taken from cultured CD4+ T cells. MiXCR, run by TCRdb on the PCR reads, gives a single entry per CDR3 protein. The sample records roughly 20,000 distinct CDR3 sequences, around four fifths being singletons. Germline CDR1 and CDR2: SGHRS and YFSETQ. V lost 4 bases and J 4 bases, leaving 11 bases between the germline ends. The length of the CDR3 is 13 residues. Treatment reported: roughly 10-day PBMC culture with coronavirus spike peptide pools or control peptides (ViraFEST assay). Culture of 1.5 million to 2.5 million PBMCs per well took place with roughly 10 IU/ml IL-2 and roughly 9.8 ug/ml peptide pools. On this clonotype: The antigen is not known.

The sequenced sample was CD4+ T cells from blood, cultured in vitro, obtained after SARS-CoV-2 vaccination. This TCR derives from a human donor who received a COVID-19 vaccine. The J gene is TRBJ1-2, the V gene TRBV5-1; no firm D call. CDR3 in DNA: TGCGCCAGCAGCCGCGGGTCTGCCTATGGCTACACCTTC. It translates to CASSRGSAYGYTF.